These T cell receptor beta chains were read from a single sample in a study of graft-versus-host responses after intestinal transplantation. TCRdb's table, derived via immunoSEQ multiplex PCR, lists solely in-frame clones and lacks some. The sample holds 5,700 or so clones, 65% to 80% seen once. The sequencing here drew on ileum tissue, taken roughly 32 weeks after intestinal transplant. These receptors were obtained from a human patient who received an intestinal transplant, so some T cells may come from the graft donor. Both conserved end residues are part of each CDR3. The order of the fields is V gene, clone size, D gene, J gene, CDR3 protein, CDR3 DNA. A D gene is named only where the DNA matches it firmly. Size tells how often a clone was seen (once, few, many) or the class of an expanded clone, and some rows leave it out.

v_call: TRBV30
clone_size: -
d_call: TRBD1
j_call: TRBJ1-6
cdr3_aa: CAWSRGDRGSQSPLHF
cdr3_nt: TGTGCCTGGTCCCGGGGGGACAGGGGGTCACAATCACCCCTCCACTTT

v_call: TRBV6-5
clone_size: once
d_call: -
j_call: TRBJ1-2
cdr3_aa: CASSTNSPSYGYTF
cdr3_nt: TGTGCCAGCAGTACCAATAGCCCATCTTATGGCTACACCTTC

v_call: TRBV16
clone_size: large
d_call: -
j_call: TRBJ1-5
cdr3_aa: CASSDWREFGAQHF
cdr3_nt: TGTGCCAGCAGCGATTGGCGGGAATTTGGAGCCCAGCATTTT

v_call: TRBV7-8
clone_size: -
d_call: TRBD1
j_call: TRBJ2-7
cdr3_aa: CASSFVPGQGVEQYF
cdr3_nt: TGTGCCAGCAGCTTTGTCCCGGGACAGGGGGTCGAGCAGTACTTC

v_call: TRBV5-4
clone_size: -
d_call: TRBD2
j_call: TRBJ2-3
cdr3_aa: CASSLGAGGGPTDTQYF
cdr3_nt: TGTGCCAGCAGCTTGGGGGCGGGGGGGGGACCTACAGATACGCAGTATTTT

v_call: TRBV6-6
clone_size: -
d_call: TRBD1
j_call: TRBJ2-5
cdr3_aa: CASSPTGGRETQYF
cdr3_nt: TGTGCCAGCAGCCCAACAGGGGGGAGAGAGACCCAGTACTTC

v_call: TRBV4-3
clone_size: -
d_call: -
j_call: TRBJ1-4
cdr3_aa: CASSRSQDTNEKLFF
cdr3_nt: TGCGCCAGCAGCCGATCACAGGACACTAATGAAAAACTGTTTTTT

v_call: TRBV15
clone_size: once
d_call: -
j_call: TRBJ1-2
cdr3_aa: CATSRPGVGTYGYTF
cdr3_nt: TGTGCCACCAGCAGACCAGGGGTAGGGACTTATGGCTACACCTTC

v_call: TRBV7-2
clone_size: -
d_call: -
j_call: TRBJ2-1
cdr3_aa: CASSSPRGVGEQFF
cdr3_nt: TGTGCCAGCAGCTCTCCCCGAGGGGTGGGTGAGCAGTTCTTC

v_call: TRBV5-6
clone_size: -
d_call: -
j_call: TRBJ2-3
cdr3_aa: CASSLENAYTQYF
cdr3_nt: TGTGCCAGCAGCTTGGAGAATGCCTATACGCAGTATTTT

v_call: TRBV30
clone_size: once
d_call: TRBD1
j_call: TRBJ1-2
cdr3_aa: CALTGDFYGYTF
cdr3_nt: TGTGCCTTGACAGGGGATTTCTATGGCTACACCTTC

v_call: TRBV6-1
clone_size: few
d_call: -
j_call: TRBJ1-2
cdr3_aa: CASSEDRRYGYTF
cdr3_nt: TGTGCCAGCAGTGAAGACAGAAGATATGGCTACACCTTC

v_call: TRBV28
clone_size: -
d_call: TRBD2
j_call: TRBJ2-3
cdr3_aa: CASTPLGVGGTDTQYF
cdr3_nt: TGTGCCAGCACCCCATTGGGGGTCGGGGGGACAGATACGCAGTATTTT

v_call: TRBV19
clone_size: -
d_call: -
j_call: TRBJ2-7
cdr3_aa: CASSLYPEGGERYF
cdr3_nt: TGCGCCAGCAGTCTTTACCCTGAAGGGGGAGAGCGGTACTTC

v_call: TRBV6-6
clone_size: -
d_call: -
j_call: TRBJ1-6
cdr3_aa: CASRSPPGNSPLHF
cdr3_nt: TGTGCCAGCAGAAGCCCGCCGGGGAATTCACCCCTCCACTTT

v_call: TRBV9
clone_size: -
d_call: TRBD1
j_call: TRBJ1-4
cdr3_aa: CASSLQTGQGEKLFF
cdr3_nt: TGTGCCAGCAGCCTACAGACAGGGCAAGGGGAAAAACTGTTTTTT

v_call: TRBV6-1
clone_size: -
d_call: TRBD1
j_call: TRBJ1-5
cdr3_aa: CASSPGQGGNQPQHF
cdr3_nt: TGTGCCAGCAGCCCCGGACAGGGTGGCAATCAGCCCCAGCATTTT

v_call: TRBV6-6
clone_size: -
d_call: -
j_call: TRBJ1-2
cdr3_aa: CASSYQFNYGYTF
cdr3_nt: TGTGCCAGCAGTTATCAATTTAACTATGGCTACACCTTC